This T cell receptor beta chain was obtained from a study of cytomegalovirus exposure and HLA in healthy donors. This CDR3 region has 11 residues. CDR1 and CDR2 (germline): DFQATT, SNEGSKA (reference sequence). V gave up 6 bases and J gave up 0 bases, with 5 bases separating them. Only in-frame clones appear in the TCRdb table, and some are missing; sequencing was by immunoSEQ multiplex PCR. Found here are fewer than 400,000 clones, 70% to 90% of them singletons; the top ten hold around 0.96%. Sequenced sample: PBMCs. This TCR was recovered from a man aged 30 to 39 in good health and CMV-seronegative. The chain combines TRBV20-1 with TRBJ1-1, with D hard to call. The CDR3 DNA sequence: TGCAGTGCCCTATTGAACACTGAAGCTTTCTTT. As protein: CSALLNTEAFF.